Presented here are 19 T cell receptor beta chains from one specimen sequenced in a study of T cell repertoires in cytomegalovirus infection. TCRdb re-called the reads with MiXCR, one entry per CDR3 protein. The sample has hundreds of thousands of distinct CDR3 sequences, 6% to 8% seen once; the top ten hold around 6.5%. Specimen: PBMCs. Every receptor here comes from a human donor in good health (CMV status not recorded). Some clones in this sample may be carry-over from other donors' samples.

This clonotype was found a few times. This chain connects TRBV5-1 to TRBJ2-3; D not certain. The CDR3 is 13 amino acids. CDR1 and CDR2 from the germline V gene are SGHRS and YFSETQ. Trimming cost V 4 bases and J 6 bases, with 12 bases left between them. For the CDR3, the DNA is TGCGCCAGCAGCACGAATTCGGCCGATACGCAGTATTTT. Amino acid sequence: CASSTNSADTQYF.

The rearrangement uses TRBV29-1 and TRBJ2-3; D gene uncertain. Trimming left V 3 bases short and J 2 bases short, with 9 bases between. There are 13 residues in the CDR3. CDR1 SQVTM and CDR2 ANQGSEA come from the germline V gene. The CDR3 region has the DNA TGCAGCGTTGAGGGCAGGCTCACAGATACGCAGTATTTT. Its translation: CSVEGRLTDTQYF.

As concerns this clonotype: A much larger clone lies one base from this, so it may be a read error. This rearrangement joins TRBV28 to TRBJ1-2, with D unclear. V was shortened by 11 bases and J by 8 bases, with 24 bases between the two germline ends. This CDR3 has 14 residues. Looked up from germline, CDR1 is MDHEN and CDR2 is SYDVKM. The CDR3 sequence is CALALSAAARGYTF. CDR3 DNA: TGTGCCTTAGCCCTTTCCGCAGCGGCCAGGGGCTACACCTTC.

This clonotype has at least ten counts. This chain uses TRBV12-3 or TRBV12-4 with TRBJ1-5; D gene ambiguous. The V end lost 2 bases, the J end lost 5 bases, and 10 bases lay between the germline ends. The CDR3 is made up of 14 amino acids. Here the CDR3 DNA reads TGTGCCAGCAGTTTAACATTAGGATATCAGCCCCAGCATTTT. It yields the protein CASSLTLGYQPQHF.

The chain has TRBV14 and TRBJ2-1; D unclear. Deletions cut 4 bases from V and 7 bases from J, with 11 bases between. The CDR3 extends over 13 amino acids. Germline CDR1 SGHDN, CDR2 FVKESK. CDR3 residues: CASSLLWGNEQFF. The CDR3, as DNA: TGTGCCAGCAGCCTACTCTGGGGTAATGAGCAGTTCTTC.

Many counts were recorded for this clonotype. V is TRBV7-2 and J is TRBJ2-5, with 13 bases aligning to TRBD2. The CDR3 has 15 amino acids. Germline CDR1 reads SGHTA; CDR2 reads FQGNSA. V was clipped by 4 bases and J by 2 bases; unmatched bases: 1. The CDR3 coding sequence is TGTGCCAGCAGCTCGGGACTAGCGGGGCAAGAGACCCAGTACTTC. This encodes CASSSGLAGQETQYF.

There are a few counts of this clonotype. The CDR3 nucleotides read TGTGCCAGCAGCTTGACCCTAGGTTCCTACGAGCAGTACTTC. Protein: CASSLTLGSYEQYF. The genes are TRBV5-5 and TRBJ2-7; D ambiguous. Germline loops: CDR1 SGHKS, CDR2 YYEKEE (reference sequence). V lost 1 base to trimming and J lost 1 base, with 9 bases between them. This CDR3 comprises 14 residues.

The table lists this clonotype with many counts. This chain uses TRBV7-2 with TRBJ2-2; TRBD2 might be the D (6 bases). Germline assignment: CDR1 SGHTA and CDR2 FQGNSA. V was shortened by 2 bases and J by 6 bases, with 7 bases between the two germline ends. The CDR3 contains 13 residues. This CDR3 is CASSLWGAGELFF. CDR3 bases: TGTGCCAGCAGCTTATGGGGGGCCGGGGAGCTGTTTTTT.

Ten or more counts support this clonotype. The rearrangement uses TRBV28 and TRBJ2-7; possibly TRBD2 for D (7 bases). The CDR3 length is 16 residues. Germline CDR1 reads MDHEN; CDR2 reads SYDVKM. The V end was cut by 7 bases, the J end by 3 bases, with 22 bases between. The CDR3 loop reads CASNTFHREGNYEQYF. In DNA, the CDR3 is TGTGCCAGCAACACCTTCCACAGGGAGGGGAACTACGAGCAGTACTTC.

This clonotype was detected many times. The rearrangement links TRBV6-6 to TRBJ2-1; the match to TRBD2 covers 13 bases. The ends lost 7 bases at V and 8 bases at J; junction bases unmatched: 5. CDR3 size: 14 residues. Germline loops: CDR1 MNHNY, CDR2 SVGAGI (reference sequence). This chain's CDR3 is CASTGTSGIHEQFF. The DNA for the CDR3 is TGTGCCAGCACTGGGACTAGCGGGATACATGAGCAGTTCTTC.

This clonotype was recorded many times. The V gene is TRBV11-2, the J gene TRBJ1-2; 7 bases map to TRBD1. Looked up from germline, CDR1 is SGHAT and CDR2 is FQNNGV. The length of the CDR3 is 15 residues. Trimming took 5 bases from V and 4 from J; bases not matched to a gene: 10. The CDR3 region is CASSLGTERVYGYTF. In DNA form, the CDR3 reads TGTGCCAGCAGCCTGGGGACAGAGAGAGTCTATGGCTACACCTTC.

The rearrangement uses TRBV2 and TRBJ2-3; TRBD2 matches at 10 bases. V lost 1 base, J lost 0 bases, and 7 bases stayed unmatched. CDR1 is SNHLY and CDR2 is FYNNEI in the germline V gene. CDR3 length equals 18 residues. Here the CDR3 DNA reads TGTGCCAGCAGTGAAGATCCTAGCGGGGGCGATAGCACAGATACGCAGTATTTT. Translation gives CASSEDPSGGDSTDTQYF.

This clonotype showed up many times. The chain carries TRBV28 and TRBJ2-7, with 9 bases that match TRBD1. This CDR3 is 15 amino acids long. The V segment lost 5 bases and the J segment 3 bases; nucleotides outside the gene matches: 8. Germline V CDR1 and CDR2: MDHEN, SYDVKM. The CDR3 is CASSTPGTGNYEQYF. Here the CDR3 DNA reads TGTGCCAGCAGTACCCCCGGGACAGGGAACTACGAGCAGTACTTC.

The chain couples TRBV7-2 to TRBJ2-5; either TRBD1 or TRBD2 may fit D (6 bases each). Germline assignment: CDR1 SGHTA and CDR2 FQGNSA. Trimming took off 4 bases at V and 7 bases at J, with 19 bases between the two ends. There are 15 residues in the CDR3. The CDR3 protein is CASSWKGGGDGTQYF. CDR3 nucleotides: TGTGCCAGCAGCTGGAAGGGGGGCGGGGACGGGACCCAGTACTTC.

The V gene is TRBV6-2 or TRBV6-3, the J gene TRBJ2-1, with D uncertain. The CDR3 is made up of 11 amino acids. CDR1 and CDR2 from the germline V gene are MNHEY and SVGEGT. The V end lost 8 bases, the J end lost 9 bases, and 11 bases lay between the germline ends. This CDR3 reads CASGRTAEQFF. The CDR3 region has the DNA TGTGCCAGCGGAAGGACGGCTGAGCAGTTCTTC.

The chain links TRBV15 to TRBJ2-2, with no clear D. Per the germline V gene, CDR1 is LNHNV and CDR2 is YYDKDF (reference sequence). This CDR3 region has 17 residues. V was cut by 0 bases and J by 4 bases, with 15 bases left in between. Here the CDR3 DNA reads TGTGCCACCAGCAGAGACCCCACCGGTGGCGGCACCGGGGAGCTGTTTTTT. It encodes CATSRDPTGGGTGELFF.

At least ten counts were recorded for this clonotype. The CDR3 sequence is CASSLAATGMEAFF. The DNA for the CDR3 is TGTGCCAGCAGCCTCGCGGCCACAGGGATGGAAGCTTTCTTT. V and J are TRBV12-3 or TRBV12-4 and TRBJ1-1; possible D gene TRBD1, 6 bases. The CDR3 contains 14 residues. V was trimmed by 6 bases and J by 8 bases, leaving 19 bases between them.

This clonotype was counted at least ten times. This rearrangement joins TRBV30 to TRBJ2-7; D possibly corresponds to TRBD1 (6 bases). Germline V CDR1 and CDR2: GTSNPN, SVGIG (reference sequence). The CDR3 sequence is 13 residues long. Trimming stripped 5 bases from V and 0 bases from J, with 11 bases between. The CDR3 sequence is CAWAQGNSYEQYF. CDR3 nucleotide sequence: TGTGCCTGGGCACAGGGTAACTCCTACGAGCAGTACTTC.

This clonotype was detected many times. The CDR3 sequence: CASIGGRVGNQPQHF. The CDR3 DNA reads TGTGCCAGCATTGGGGGCAGGGTTGGAAATCAGCCCCAGCATTTT. The chain is built from TRBV12-3 or TRBV12-4 and TRBJ1-5; a possible D gene is TRBD1 (6 bases). Deletions cut 7 bases from V and 4 bases from J, with 17 bases between. This CDR3 contains 15 residues.